This T cell receptor (beta chain) was captured by sequencing in a study of T-cell memory formation after mild COVID-19. Study information: Largely, TCR clusters stayed within a single donor.

Via MiXCR, TCRdb re-called the 5' RACE reads, giving one row per CDR3 protein. The sample holds about 350,000 distinct CDR3 sequences, about an eighth seen once. Turning to this clonotype: Its antigen is currently unknown.

The study's findings and limits: The authors left the SARS-CoV-2 specificity of second-wave clones peaking on day 37 unconfirmed. Some clones that responded turned up in pre-infection memory, which suggests that cross-reactive memory joined in.

The CDR3 totals 15 residues. Germline V gene lookup returns CDR1 MNHEY and CDR2 SVGAGI. The V gene end was trimmed by 1 base and the J gene end by 4 bases; junction bases not matched to a gene: 1. The source material was PBMCs or a T cell subset sorted from them (not recorded which). This chain links TRBV6-5 with TRBJ1-6, with 7 bases matching TRBD1. The clonotype comes from a man between 18 and 29 years old who had mild COVID-19 (a few samples of this study predate the infection). Cell type and time point are not known. The CDR3 here is CASSYWDRYNSPLHF. The DNA of the CDR3 is TGTGCCAGCAGTTACTGGGACAGATATAATTCACCCCTCCACTTT.